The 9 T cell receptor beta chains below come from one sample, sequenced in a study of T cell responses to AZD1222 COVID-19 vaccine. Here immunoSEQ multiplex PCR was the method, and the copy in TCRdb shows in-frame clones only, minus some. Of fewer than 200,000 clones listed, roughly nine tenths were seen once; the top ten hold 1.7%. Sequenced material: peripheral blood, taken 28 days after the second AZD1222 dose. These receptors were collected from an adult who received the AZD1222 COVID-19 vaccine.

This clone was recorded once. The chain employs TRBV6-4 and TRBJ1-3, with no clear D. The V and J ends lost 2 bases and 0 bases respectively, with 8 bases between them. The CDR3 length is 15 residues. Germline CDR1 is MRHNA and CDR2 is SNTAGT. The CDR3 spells CASSDNYGSGNTIYF. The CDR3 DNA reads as TGTGCCAGCAGTGACAACTACGGCTCTGGAAACACCATATATTTT.

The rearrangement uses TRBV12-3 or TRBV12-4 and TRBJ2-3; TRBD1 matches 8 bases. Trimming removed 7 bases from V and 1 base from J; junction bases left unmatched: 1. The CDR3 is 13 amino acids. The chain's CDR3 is CASKTGGTDTQYF. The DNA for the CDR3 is TGTGCCAGCAAGACAGGGGGCACAGATACGCAGTATTTT.

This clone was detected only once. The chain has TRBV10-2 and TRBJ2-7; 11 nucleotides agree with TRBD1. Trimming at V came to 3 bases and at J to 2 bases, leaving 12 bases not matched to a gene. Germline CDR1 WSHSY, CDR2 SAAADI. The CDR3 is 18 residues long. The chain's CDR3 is CASSEVGPGTGGPYEQYF. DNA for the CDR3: TGCGCCAGCAGTGAAGTCGGCCCGGGGACAGGGGGTCCCTACGAGCAGTACTTC.

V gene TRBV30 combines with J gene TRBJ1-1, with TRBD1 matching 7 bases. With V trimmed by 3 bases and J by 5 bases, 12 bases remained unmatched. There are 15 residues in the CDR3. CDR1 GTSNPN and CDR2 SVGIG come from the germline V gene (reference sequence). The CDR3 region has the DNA TGTGCCTGGAGACTCCCTGGACAGGTCTTAACTGAAGCTTTCTTT. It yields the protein CAWRLPGQVLTEAFF.

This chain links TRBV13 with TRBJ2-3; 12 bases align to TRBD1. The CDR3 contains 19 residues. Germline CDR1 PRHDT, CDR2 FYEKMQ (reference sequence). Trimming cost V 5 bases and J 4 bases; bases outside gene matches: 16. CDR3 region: CASSMGQGAFRSPADTQYF. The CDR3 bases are TGTGCCAGCAGCATGGGACAGGGGGCGTTCAGGTCGCCGGCAGATACGCAGTATTTT.

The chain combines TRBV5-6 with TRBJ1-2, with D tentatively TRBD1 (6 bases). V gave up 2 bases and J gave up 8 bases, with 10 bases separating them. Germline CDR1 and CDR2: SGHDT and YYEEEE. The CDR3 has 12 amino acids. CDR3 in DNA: TGTGCCAGCAGCTTAGGCGACAGGGGCTACACCTTC. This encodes CASSLGDRGYTF.

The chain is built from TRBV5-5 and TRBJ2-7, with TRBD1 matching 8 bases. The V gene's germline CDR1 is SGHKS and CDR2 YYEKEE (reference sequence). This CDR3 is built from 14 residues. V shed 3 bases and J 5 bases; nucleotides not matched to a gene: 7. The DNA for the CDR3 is TGTGCCAGCAGCTCCCGGACAGGGAGCAACGAGCAGTACTTC. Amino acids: CASSSRTGSNEQYF.

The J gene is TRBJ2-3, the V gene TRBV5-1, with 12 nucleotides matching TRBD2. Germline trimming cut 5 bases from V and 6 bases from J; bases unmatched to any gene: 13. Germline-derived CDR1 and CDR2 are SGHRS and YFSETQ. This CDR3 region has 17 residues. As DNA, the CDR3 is TGCGCCAGCAGTTCCCGCCCTGCTAGCGGGGGGGTTGATACGCAGTATTTT. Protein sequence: CASSSRPASGGVDTQYF. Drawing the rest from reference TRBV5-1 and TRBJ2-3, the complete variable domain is KAGVTQTPRYLIKTRGQQVTLSCSPISGHRSVSWYQQTPGQGLQFLFEYFSETQRNKGNFPGRFSGRQFSNSRSEMNVSTLELGDSALYLCASSSRPASGGVDTQYFGPGTRLTVL.

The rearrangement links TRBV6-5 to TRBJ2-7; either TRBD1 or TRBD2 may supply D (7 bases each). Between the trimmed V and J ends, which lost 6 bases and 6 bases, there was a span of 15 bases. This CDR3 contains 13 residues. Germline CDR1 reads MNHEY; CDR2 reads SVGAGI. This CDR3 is CASSQGGTVEQYF. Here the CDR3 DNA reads TGTGCCAGCAGCCAGGGGGGGACGGTCGAGCAGTACTTC.